This T cell receptor (beta chain) comes out of a study of T cell responses to AZD1222 COVID-19 vaccine. Points from the study as a whole: Targets within unmutated variant regions were reportedly found for nearly half of spike-specific TCRs. Clonal diversity was possibly underestimated; the donors were predominantly white British and more often female. Vaccination with two AZD1222 doses was followed by a rise in Spike-specific TCR breadth and depth. Repertoires in all cases were sampled only once the peak T cell response had passed.

TCRdb keeps only in-frame clones here, not all; method: immunoSEQ multiplex PCR. This table holds roughly 150,000 clones, almost 90% found once. Comment on this clone: Its antigen remains unidentified.

CDR3 length equals 15 residues. Germline CDR1 reads SGHNT; CDR2 reads YYREEE (reference sequence). Trimming took 4 bases from V and 5 from J; bases not matched to a gene: 9. The receptor was isolated from an adult in good health. Material: peripheral blood, obtained on day 0 of AZD1222 vaccination. This chain links TRBV5-4 with TRBJ2-3, with 8 nucleotides matching TRBD1. For the CDR3, the DNA is TGTGCCAGCAGCGGGGGACAGGTTATTTTAGATACGCAGTATTTT. It translates to CASSGGQVILDTQYF.